The 22 T cell receptor beta chains presented below share a single source sample, sequenced in a study of blood T cell repertoires in COVID-19. Profiling relied on immunoSEQ multiplex PCR, and the TCRdb table lists in-frame clones only, not all of them. The profile shows tens of thousands of clones, around 90% of them singletons. The sample consisted of peripheral blood. The origin of the receptors is a man aged 60-69 years with acute or convalescent COVID-19.

The chain joins TRBV5-4 to TRBJ2-7, with D possibly matching TRBD2 (5 bases). Trimming shortened V by 0 bases and J by 3 bases, and 10 bases separated the two germline ends. The CDR3 extends over 14 amino acids. CDR1 SGHNT and CDR2 YYREEE come from the germline V gene (reference sequence). CDR3 in amino acids: CASSLGGSIYEQYF. As DNA, the CDR3 is TGTGCCAGCAGCTTGGGAGGGAGCATCTACGAGCAGTACTTC.

The chain carries TRBV20-1 and TRBJ2-7, with a tentative D call TRBD2 (5 bases). This CDR3 is 14 amino acids long. Germline V gene lookup returns CDR1 DFQATT and CDR2 SNEGSKA (reference sequence). V dropped 3 bases and J dropped 0 bases, with 12 bases sitting between them. CDR3: CSASARVNSYEQYF. CDR3 sequence (DNA): TGCAGTGCTAGTGCGCGGGTGAACTCCTACGAGCAGTACTTC.

This clone was counted only a few times. The chain carries TRBV29-1 and TRBJ2-7; the D is unclear. Germline values: CDR1 SQVTM, CDR2 ANQGSEA. Trimming removed 0 bases at V and 6 bases at J, with 18 bases between. CDR3 size: 15 residues. The CDR3 DNA follows: TGCAGCGTTGAAGATCCTGAATCGTACCGGAGCGAGCAGTACTTC. Protein: CSVEDPESYRSEQYF.

The chain is built from TRBV19 and TRBJ2-3; 8 bases are a match to TRBD2. V was clipped by 5 bases and J by 5 bases; unmatched bases: 12. Germline assignment: CDR1 LNHDA and CDR2 SQIVND (reference sequence). This CDR3 is built from 16 residues. The CDR3 DNA is TGTGCCAGTAGTCTGAGCGGGAGTCCCCTCGAAGATACGCAGTATTTT. It encodes CASSLSGSPLEDTQYF.

This clone was detected only once. The gene calls are TRBV18 and TRBJ2-7; no definite D call. CDR3 size: 13 residues. CDR1 and CDR2 from the germline V gene are KGHSH and LQKENI. Trimming pared 3 bases from V and 5 bases from J, leaving 11 bases between. Here the CDR3 reads CASSPPSSHEQYF. The CDR3 DNA reads TGTGCCAGCTCACCTCCCAGTAGCCACGAGCAGTACTTC.

This chain links TRBV28 with TRBJ1-1; D is unclear. The V gene lost 6 bases and the J gene lost 2 bases, with 16 bases spanning the gap. This CDR3 comprises 15 residues. From germline, CDR1 is MDHEN and CDR2 SYDVKM. The CDR3 reads CASRSYAGLNTEAFF. CDR3 nucleotide sequence: TGTGCCAGCAGGTCCTACGCTGGACTTAACACTGAAGCTTTCTTT.

The gene calls are TRBV6-1 and TRBJ1-1; possible D gene TRBD1, 5 bases. Germline loops: CDR1 MNHNS, CDR2 SASEGT. The CDR3 is made up of 14 amino acids. V lost 2 bases and J lost 5, with 12 bases in between. The CDR3 DNA follows: TGTGCCAGCAGTGAAAAGGGGCGTACGACTGAAGCTTTCTTT. It is translated as CASSEKGRTTEAFF.

This chain links TRBV6-5 with TRBJ1-2, with a possible D match to TRBD1 (5 bases). The germline gives CDR1 MNHEY, CDR2 SVGAGI. V lost 6 bases and J lost 4, with 9 bases in between. There are 12 residues in the CDR3. CDR3 region: CASSPRVYGYTF. CDR3 DNA: TGTGCCAGCAGCCCCAGGGTCTATGGCTACACCTTC.

The chain employs TRBV2 and TRBJ1-2; the match to TRBD1 covers 7 bases. There are 14 residues in the CDR3. V was clipped by 1 base and J by 4 bases; unmatched bases: 3. Looked up from germline, CDR1 is SNHLY and CDR2 is FYNNEI. The CDR3: CASSEGQGPYGYTF. CDR3 bases: TGTGCCAGCAGTGAAGGACAGGGCCCCTATGGCTACACCTTC.

This clone appeared once. The chain links TRBV15 to TRBJ2-5; D might be TRBD1 (5 bases). CDR3 length: 13 amino acids. Germline V CDR1 and CDR2: LNHNV, YYDKDF (reference sequence). Between the trimmed V and J ends, which lost 7 bases and 0 bases, there was a span of 9 bases. CDR3 in amino acids: CATKGLYQETQYF. As DNA, the CDR3 is TGTGCCACCAAGGGGCTGTACCAAGAGACCCAGTACTTC. Complete variable domain (other parts from reference TRBV15 and TRBJ2-5): DAMVIQNPRYQVTQFGKPVTLSCSQTLNHNVMYWYQQKSSQAPKLLFHYYDKDFNNEADTPDNFQSRRPNTSFCFLDIRSPGLGDTAMYLCATKGLYQETQYFGPGTRLLVL.

The chain recombines TRBV27 with TRBJ2-7, with D perhaps TRBD2 (6 bases). Trimming pared 5 bases from V and 6 bases from J, leaving 17 bases between. CDR3 length equals 14 residues. In germline, CDR1 is MNHEY, CDR2 SMNVEV (reference sequence). The CDR3 loop is CASSPRTKSGEQYF. CDR3 nucleotides: TGTGCCAGCAGTCCCAGGACTAAGTCCGGCGAGCAGTACTTC.

The chain recombines TRBV19 with TRBJ1-5, with D possibly matching TRBD1 (6 bases). The CDR3 runs 14 residues. V was trimmed by 9 bases and J by 3 bases, leaving 15 bases between them. Germline loops: CDR1 LNHDA, CDR2 SQIVND (reference sequence). The DNA of the CDR3 is TGTGCCAGCACTAGACAGGCGATCAATCAGCCCCAGCATTTT. Amino acid sequence: CASTRQAINQPQHF.

On this clone itself: Only one base separates this from a far larger clonotype, so it likely reflects a read error. The chain uses TRBV7-9 and TRBJ2-7; D perhaps matches TRBD2 (6 bases). Per the germline V gene, CDR1 is SEHNR and CDR2 is FQNEAQ (reference sequence). The CDR3 sequence is 13 residues long. Trimming removed 5 bases at V and 0 bases at J, with 8 bases between. The CDR3 nucleotides are TGTGCCAGCAGCCGGGACTTCTCCTACGAGCAGTACTTC. Translation: CASSRDFSYEQYF.

The chain employs TRBV13 and TRBJ2-3; 12 bases are shared with TRBD2. The V and J ends lost 5 bases and 2 bases, in that order; junction bases with no gene match: 8. Germline V gives CDR1 PRHDT, CDR2 FYEKMQ (reference sequence). The CDR3 loop spans 17 amino acids. CDR3 coding DNA: TGTGCCAGCAGCAAACGGACTAGCGGGACTAACACAGATACGCAGTATTTT. Its translation: CASSKRTSGTNTDTQYF. Using reference TRBV13 and TRBJ2-3 for the parts outside the CDR3, the full variable domain is AAGVIQSPRHLIKEKRETATLKCYPIPRHDTVYWYQQGPGQDPQFLISFYEKMQSDKGSIPDRFSAQQFSDYHSELNMSSLELGDSALYFCASSKRTSGTNTDTQYFGPGTRLTVL.

CDR3 protein: CASSMYQLETQYF. DNA for the CDR3: TGTGCCAGCAGCATGTACCAACTAGAGACCCAGTACTTC. The genes are TRBV7-9 and TRBJ2-5; no reliable D call. CDR3 length: 13 residues. CDR1 is SEHNR, CDR2 FQNEAQ, per germline (reference sequence). Trimming took off 5 bases at V and 4 bases at J, with 11 bases between the two ends.

CDR3 loop: CASSSYSYEQYF. DNA for the CDR3: TGTGCCAGCAGTTCCTACAGCTACGAGCAGTACTTC. V and J are TRBV27 and TRBJ2-7; D remains unclear. Trimming shortened V by 4 bases and J by 3 bases, and 7 bases separated the two germline ends. The CDR3 covers 12 residues. In germline, CDR1 is MNHEY, CDR2 SMNVEV (reference sequence).

This clone was counted once. The chain recombines TRBV7-3 with TRBJ1-2; 11 bases line up with TRBD1. This CDR3 is 15 amino acids long. CDR1 SGHTA and CDR2 FQGTGA come from the germline V gene. V lost 6 bases to trimming and J lost 2 bases; unmatched junction nucleotides: 5. CDR3 coding DNA: TGTGCCAGCAGTCCCGGGACAGGGGGGAACTATGGCTACACCTTC. It specifies CASSPGTGGNYGYTF. The full variable domain, in which reference TRBV7-3 and TRBJ1-2 provide the parts outside the CDR3, is GAGVSQTPSNKVTEKGKYVELRCDPISGHTALYWYRQSLGQGPEFLIYFQGTGAADDSGLPNDRFFAVRPEGSVSTLKIQRTERGDSAVYLCASSPGTGGNYGYTFGSGTRLTVV.

The chain has TRBV7-8 and TRBJ1-1; maybe TRBD1 (5 bases). This CDR3 has 15 residues. Between the trimmed V and J ends, which lost 5 bases and 1 base, there was a span of 14 bases. Germline V gives CDR1 SGHVS, CDR2 FQNEAQ. CDR3 coding DNA: TGTGCCAGCAGCCTAGACCCCCAGGGGAACACTGAAGCTTTCTTT. It specifies CASSLDPQGNTEAFF.

J is TRBJ2-3 and V is TRBV6-6; the match to TRBD2 covers 11 bases. V trimming: 6 bases; J trimming: 7 bases; junction bases outside the gene matches: 9. This CDR3 region has 15 residues. Germline values: CDR1 MNHNY, CDR2 SVGAGI (reference sequence). The CDR3 DNA is TGTGCCAGCAGCCCCGGGACTAGCGGCGGGCATACGCAGTATTTT. Its translation is CASSPGTSGGHTQYF.

This chain joins TRBV12-3 or TRBV12-4 and TRBJ1-1; D is uncertain. With 3 bases removed from V and 1 base from J, the gap between germline ends came to 6 bases. The length of the CDR3 is 13 residues. The CDR3 is CASSLGGNTEAFF. CDR3 DNA: TGTGCCAGCAGTTTGGGAGGGAACACTGAAGCTTTCTTT.

This chain connects TRBV5-4 to TRBJ2-5; TRBD1 aligns across 8 bases. The CDR3 spans 12 residues. CDR1 and CDR2 from the germline V gene are SGHNT and YYREEE (reference sequence). The trim removed 4 bases at V and 5 bases at J, leaving 1 base unmatched. The CDR3 bases are TGTGCCAGCAGCCGGGACAGGGAGACCCAGTACTTC. Translated: CASSRDRETQYF.

V gene TRBV27 combines with J gene TRBJ1-6; 11 nucleotides line up with TRBD1. The CDR3 has 16 amino acids. Germline CDR1 reads MNHEY; CDR2 reads SMNVEV (reference sequence). V gave up 7 bases and J gave up 7 bases; unmatched junction bases: 9. Written as DNA, the CDR3 is TGTGCCAGCACCAACCGGGACAGGGGGTTAAATTCACCCCTCCACTTT. Its protein product is CASTNRDRGLNSPLHF.